The 20 T cell receptor beta chains below all came from one sample that was sequenced in a study of blood T cell repertoires in COVID-19. Profiled with immunoSEQ multiplex PCR; TCRdb holds only in-frame clones, not every one. The sample has about 220,000 clones, over 75% seen once. The sample consisted of PBMCs or T cells enriched from blood (not recorded which). These receptors were obtained from a woman in her fifties or sixties who had recovered from COVID-19.

The rearrangement uses TRBV18 and TRBJ1-4; D unresolved. The CDR3 consists of 17 residues. Germline-derived CDR1 and CDR2 are KGHSH and LQKENI. The ends were cut back, 2 bases at V and 0 bases at J, with 13 bases in the middle. The CDR3 here is CASSPSGGFTTNEKLFF. The DNA for the CDR3 is TGTGCCAGCTCACCAAGTGGAGGCTTTACAACTAATGAAAAACTGTTTTTT.

The rearrangement uses TRBV2 and TRBJ1-1; 7 bases agree with TRBD1. The CDR3 totals 14 residues. Looked up from germline, CDR1 is SNHLY and CDR2 is FYNNEI. The V segment lost 5 bases and the J segment 1 base; nucleotides outside the gene matches: 4. The CDR3 loop reads CASSPGTANTEAFF. In DNA form, the CDR3 reads TGTGCCAGCAGTCCCGGGACAGCGAACACTGAAGCTTTCTTT.

Comments on this clone: The identical CDR3 is also encoded by other nucleotide sequences in the sample. The chain combines TRBV7-9 with TRBJ2-7; D ambiguous. This CDR3 has 12 amino acids. V was trimmed by 5 bases and J by 3 bases, leaving 8 bases between them. From germline, CDR1 is SEHNR and CDR2 FQNEAQ (reference sequence). The CDR3 sequence is CASSPPGYEQYF. In DNA, the CDR3 is TGTGCCAGCAGCCCCCCGGGCTACGAGCAGTACTTC.

The chain combines TRBV7-2 with TRBJ1-2, with D unclear. The V gene's germline CDR1 is SGHTA and CDR2 FQGNSA. V was cut by 6 bases and J by 2 bases, with 13 bases left in between. The CDR3 extends over 14 amino acids. CDR3 sequence (DNA): TGTGCCAGCAGTAACCCGGGATTCAACTATGGCTACACCTTC. Translated, it gives CASSNPGFNYGYTF.

The chain is built from TRBV19 and TRBJ2-3; no clear D. This CDR3 contains 14 residues. Germline V gene sequence: CDR1 LNHDA, CDR2 SQIVND (reference sequence). V was cut by 3 bases and J by 6 bases, with 13 bases left in between. CDR3 protein: CASSIERSRDTQYF. CDR3 nucleotides: TGTGCCAGTAGTATTGAGAGATCGAGGGATACGCAGTATTTT.

This clone was observed once. The chain uses TRBV7-3 and TRBJ2-1, with D possibly TRBD2 on 6 matching bases. The CDR3 extends over 14 amino acids. V lost 4 bases and J 5 bases, leaving 12 bases between the germline ends. Germline assignment: CDR1 SGHTA and CDR2 FQGTGA. The CDR3 reads CASSSEGRNNEQFF. CDR3 sequence (DNA): TGTGCCAGCAGCTCGGAGGGGCGGAACAATGAGCAGTTCTTC.

The rearrangement uses TRBV27 and TRBJ2-1; 9 bases align to TRBD1. Unmatched junction bases numbered 6, after V lost 8 bases and J lost 7 bases. The CDR3 is made up of 13 amino acids. Per the germline V gene, CDR1 is MNHEY and CDR2 is SMNVEV (reference sequence). The CDR3 is CASRDRVRNEQFF. The CDR3 bases are TGTGCCAGCCGGGACAGGGTACGGAATGAGCAGTTCTTC.

The gene calls are TRBV7-7 and TRBJ2-3, with 9 positions matching TRBD2. After removal of 1 base from V and 7 bases from J, the junction contained 9 bases not matched to a gene. The germline V gene encodes CDR1 SSHAT and CDR2 FNYEAQ (reference sequence). This CDR3 contains 16 residues. CDR3 loop: CASSLGVAGARNTQYF. The DNA of the CDR3 is TGTGCCAGCAGCTTAGGGGTAGCGGGGGCCCGTAATACGCAGTATTTT.

This rearrangement joins TRBV10-1 to TRBJ2-5; 12 bases map to TRBD2. CDR1 and CDR2 from the germline V gene are WNHNN and SYGVQD (reference sequence). The length of the CDR3 is 16 residues. The J segment lost 2 bases and the V segment lost 2 bases, leaving 3 bases of the junction unmatched. The CDR3 loop is CASSENLAGGQETQYF. As DNA, the CDR3 is TGCGCCAGCAGTGAGAACCTAGCGGGAGGGCAAGAGACCCAGTACTTC.

The chain has TRBV19 and TRBJ1-1, with 7 bases identical to TRBD1. Germline V gene sequence: CDR1 LNHDA, CDR2 SQIVND (reference sequence). Losses at the gene ends were 9 bases for V and 4 bases for J; bases not matched to a gene: 14. The CDR3 consists of 15 residues. CDR3 in amino acids: CASLPGGGRGTEAFF. The CDR3 region has the DNA TGTGCCAGCCTTCCAGGGGGAGGTCGAGGCACTGAAGCTTTCTTT.

V usage is TRBV11-3 and J usage is TRBJ2-3; 12 bases line up with TRBD2. Germline V gives CDR1 SGHNT, CDR2 YENEEA. This CDR3 is built from 16 residues. The ends lost 4 bases at V and 8 bases at J; junction bases unmatched: 10. CDR3 DNA sequence: TGTGCCAGCAGCTCACCTAGCGGGGGGGCCTCGGGTACGCAGTATTTT. Translated, it gives CASSSPSGGASGTQYF.

This clone was recorded once. The CDR3 coding sequence is TGTGCCAGCAGCGTAGGTCTTTCCGGGGAAATAGACGAGACCCAGTACTTC. This gives the protein CASSVGLSGEIDETQYF. The rearrangement links TRBV9 to TRBJ2-5; D is perhaps TRBD2 (5 bases). The germline V and J ends were trimmed by 0 bases and 5 bases, with 20 bases remaining between them. Germline assignment: CDR1 SGDLS and CDR2 YYNGEE. The CDR3 consists of 17 residues.

The V and J genes are TRBV7-3 and TRBJ1-2, with 9 bases matching TRBD1. V lost 2 bases and J lost 3; bases outside the gene matches: 1. The length of the CDR3 is 14 residues. From germline, CDR1 is SGHTA and CDR2 FQGTGA. CDR3 amino acids: CASSLDRGDYGYTF. CDR3 nucleotide sequence: TGTGCCAGCAGCTTAGACAGGGGGGACTATGGCTACACCTTC.

The chain links TRBV6-6 to TRBJ1-6; 10 positions agree with TRBD1. The CDR3 contains 15 residues. In germline, CDR1 is MNHNY, CDR2 SVGAGI (reference sequence). V was pared by 2 bases and J by 7 bases, with 2 bases of the junction left unmatched. The CDR3 loop reads CASSYGGQGNSPLHF. In nucleotides, the CDR3 is TGTGCCAGCAGTTACGGGGGACAGGGGAATTCACCCCTCCACTTT.

The chain uses TRBV2 and TRBJ1-1; the match to TRBD1 covers 10 bases. This CDR3 region has 13 residues. In germline, CDR1 is SNHLY, CDR2 FYNNEI. J was trimmed by 5 bases and V by 6 bases; bases with no gene match: 3. In nucleotides, the CDR3 is TGTGCCAGCAGGGGACAGGGGCCTACTGAAGCTTTCTTT. Its translation: CASRGQGPTEAFF.

The chain couples TRBV7-9 to TRBJ2-1; TRBD2 matches 8 bases. V was pared by 2 bases and J by 4 bases, with 4 bases of the junction left unmatched. This CDR3 spans 15 amino acids. CDR1 and CDR2 (germline): SEHNR, FQNEAQ (reference sequence). CDR3 DNA: TGTGCCAGCAGCTTAACTGCGGGGGGTTACAATGAGCAGTTCTTC. Protein sequence: CASSLTAGGYNEQFF.

The genes are TRBV10-2 and TRBJ2-7; 8 positions agree with TRBD1. This CDR3 contains 15 residues. Germline V gene lookup returns CDR1 WSHSY and CDR2 SAAADI. With V trimmed by 4 bases and J by 0 bases, 5 bases remained unmatched. CDR3 protein: CASSGGTGASYEQYF. The CDR3, as DNA: TGCGCCAGCAGTGGCGGGACAGGAGCCTCCTACGAGCAGTACTTC.

The V call is TRBV29-1, the J call TRBJ1-1; perhaps TRBD1 as D (6 bases). The V end was cut by 0 bases, the J end by 9 bases, with 14 bases between. The germline V gene has CDR1 SQVTM and CDR2 ANQGSEA. This CDR3 is built from 13 residues. For the CDR3, the DNA is TGCAGCGTTGAAGAATCGGGGGGGGCAAAAGCTTTCTTT. Translated, it gives CSVEESGGAKAFF.

This chain uses TRBV5-1 with TRBJ1-2, with no clear D. The V end lost 2 bases, the J end lost 4 bases, and 6 bases lay between the germline ends. CDR3 length: 12 amino acids. Germline CDR1 and CDR2: SGHRS and YFSETQ. The CDR3 DNA reads as TGCGCCAGCAGCTTAAGCCTCTATGGCTACACCTTC. Protein sequence: CASSLSLYGYTF. The full variable domain, in which reference TRBV5-1 and TRBJ1-2 provide the parts outside the CDR3, is KAGVTQTPRYLIKTRGQQVTLSCSPISGHRSVSWYQQTPGQGLQFLFEYFSETQRNKGNFPGRFSGRQFSNSRSEMNVSTLELGDSALYLCASSLSLYGYTFGSGTRLTVV.

V gene TRBV7-2 combines with J gene TRBJ1-1; D not resolved. The CDR3 has 16 amino acids. V was clipped by 4 bases and J by 2 bases, with 17 bases between them. Germline V gives CDR1 SGHTA, CDR2 FQGNSA. CDR3 DNA sequence: TGTGCCAGCAGCTCTTACCTCCCCCATAGCAACACTGAAGCTTTCTTT. As protein: CASSSYLPHSNTEAFF.